Listed below are T cell receptor beta chains from one sample, sequenced in a study of siplizumab effects on memory and regulatory T cells. Sequenced by immunoSEQ multiplex PCR; TCRdb stores in-frame clones only, minus some. The sample shows fewer than 70,000 clones, about 87% of them seen only once. The material sequenced was Tregs sorted from blood. All receptors derive from a human donor in good health. CDR3s leave out the opening cysteine and the closing phenylalanine or tryptophan. Fields, in order: V gene, D gene, CDR3 protein. D genes are given only for firm matches.

TRBV5-4 NA ASSLERYGYT
TRBV19 NA ASAHRVVEKLF
TRBV5-4 NA ASSFLRGRRSTDTQY
TRBV19 NA ASSPNRGARAEAF
TRBV28 NA ASSVTKGHTDTQY
TRBV30 TRBD2 AWSGGRAYEQY
TRBV6-6 TRBD2 ASTGLAGLGETQY
TRBV12-5 TRBD1 ASGLVTTGGVNTGELF
TRBV27 NA ASSPWGRNEKLF
TRBV7-9 NA ASSLNSQGWYEQY
TRBV21-1 NA ASSKPTGEDTEAF
TRBV5-8 NA ASSLLDEQF
TRBV7-2 NA ASSYNRETIY
TRBV6-6 TRBD2 ASTQGLAGAYEQY
TRBV27 NA ASSLSRVLNTEAF
TRBV28 NA ASSFSGAVERQH